A selection of T cell receptor beta chains follows, all from one sample in a study of naive and memory T cell subsets. TCRdb analysed the 5' RACE reads with MiXCR anew, one entry per CDR3 protein. Of about 56,000 distinct CDR3 sequences listed, 6% to 8% are singletons. The receptor set was obtained from a female donor in good health. Both conserved end residues are part of each CDR3. The order of the fields is clone size, J gene, D gene, V gene, CDR3 protein, CDR3 DNA. A D gene is named only where the DNA matches it firmly. Size is omitted from some rows. Given values are once, few, many or a class for expanded clones.

>many|TRBJ2-7|TRBD2|TRBV6-2/TRBV6-3
CASRWDRGEYF
TGTGCCAGCAGATGGGACCGGGGGGAGTACTTC
>few|TRBJ1-1|NA|TRBV9
CASSVGGFEMEAFF
TGTGCCAGCAGCGTCGGGGGGTTTGAAATGGAAGCTTTCTTT
>many|TRBJ2-1|TRBD2|TRBV20-1
CSARDFGTSGGHNEQFF
TGCAGTGCTAGAGATTTTGGGACTAGCGGGGGCCACAATGAGCAGTTCTTC
>few|TRBJ1-4|NA|TRBV6-2/TRBV6-3
CASSYAGLATNEKLFF
TGTGCCAGCAGTTACGCAGGACTTGCAACTAATGAAAAACTGTTTTTT
>few|TRBJ2-5|NA|TRBV3-1
CASSLLGEETQYF
TGTGCCAGCAGCCTTCTCGGGGAAGAGACCCAGTACTTC
>few|TRBJ2-3|NA|TRBV7-2
CASSQTITSTDTQYF
TGTGCCAGCAGCCAGACCATCACTAGCACAGATACGCAGTATTTT
>few|TRBJ2-1|NA|TRBV30
CAWSDSNEQFF
TGTGCCTGGAGTGATTCCAATGAGCAGTTCTTC
>NA|TRBJ2-1|NA|TRBV10-3
CAISDGYNEQFF
TGTGCCATCAGTGATGGATACAATGAGCAGTTCTTC
>many|TRBJ2-5|NA|TRBV7-2
CASSLGQQETQYF
TGTGCCAGCAGCTTAGGACAGCAAGAGACCCAGTACTTC
>many|TRBJ1-2|NA|TRBV2
CASRGTGGHGYTF
TGTGCCAGCAGGGGGACGGGAGGGCATGGCTACACCTTC
>many|TRBJ1-4|NA|TRBV7-9
CASSPQGGEKLFF
TGTGCCAGCAGCCCACAGGGAGGGGAAAAACTGTTTTTT
>NA|TRBJ2-6|TRBD2|TRBV3-1
CASSQGLAGGPGGANVLTF
TGTGCCAGCAGCCAAGGACTAGCGGGGGGGCCAGGCGGGGCCAACGTCCTGACTTTC
>many|TRBJ1-2|NA|TRBV20-1
CSASVAYTGIGGYTF
TGCAGTGCTAGTGTCGCGTATACAGGGATTGGGGGCTACACCTTC
>NA|TRBJ2-3|NA|TRBV7-2
CASSLLDLTDTQYF
TGTGCCAGCAGCCTTCTGGACCTAACAGATACGCAGTATTTT
>NA|TRBJ1-1|TRBD1|TRBV5-1
CASRSGTGVNTEAFF
TGCGCCAGCAGATCCGGGACAGGAGTGAACACTGAAGCTTTCTTT
>many|TRBJ1-5|TRBD1|TRBV12-3/TRBV12-4
CASRDGQVNQPQHF
TGTGCCAGCAGGGACGGACAGGTCAATCAGCCCCAGCATTTT
>many|TRBJ1-1|NA|TRBV20-1
CSADTGTSYTEAFF
TGCAGTGCTGATACCGGGACCTCCTACACTGAAGCTTTCTTT
>NA|TRBJ1-6|TRBD1|TRBV5-1
CASSSQGAGDNSPLHF
TGCGCCAGCAGCTCACAGGGGGCCGGGGATAATTCACCCCTCCACTTT
>NA|TRBJ1-1|NA|TRBV20-1
CSAPSARAWNTEAFF
TGCAGTGCTCCTTCGGCCCGGGCCTGGAACACTGAAGCTTTCTTT
>NA|TRBJ2-5|TRBD1|TRBV12-3/TRBV12-4
CASSFTGGETQYF
TGTGCCAGCAGTTTTACAGGGGGCGAGACCCAGTACTTC
>NA|TRBJ1-1|NA|TRBV12-3/TRBV12-4
CASVHKLLGQKNTEAFF
TGTGCCAGCGTACATAAGTTATTGGGACAAAAGAACACTGAAGCTTTCTTT
>many|TRBJ1-6|NA|TRBV5-6
CASSLGGWYSPLHF
TGTGCCAGCAGCCTAGGGGGGTGGTATTCACCCCTCCACTTT
>many|TRBJ1-2|NA|TRBV20-1
CSARDDIYNYGYTF
TGCAGTGCTAGAGATGACATTTATAACTATGGCTACACCTTC
>many|TRBJ1-2|NA|TRBV18
CASSPDPVGYTF
TGTGCCAGCTCACCTGACCCGGTGGGCTACACCTTC
>many|TRBJ2-3|NA|TRBV29-1
CSVQRGTDTQYF
TGCAGCGTGCAGCGCGGCACAGATACGCAGTATTTT
>NA|TRBJ2-6|NA|TRBV6-5
CASSPRRTGANVLTF
TGTGCCAGCAGCCCAAGACGGACTGGGGCCAACGTCCTGACTTTC
>many|TRBJ1-2|NA|TRBV7-2
CASSLDRSGYTF
TGTGCCAGCAGCTTAGACAGGTCTGGCTACACCTTC
>many|TRBJ2-7|TRBD1|TRBV5-6
CASSSPGTGSHEQYF
TGTGCCAGCAGCTCCCCCGGGACAGGGTCCCACGAGCAGTACTTC
>few|TRBJ2-6|NA|TRBV10-3
CAISAASLANVLTF
TGTGCCATCAGCGCGGCCTCGTTGGCCAACGTCCTGACTTTC
>NA|TRBJ1-6|NA|TRBV10-3
CAISQWGGNSPLHF
TGTGCCATCAGCCAGTGGGGGGGGAATTCACCCCTCCACTTT
>many|TRBJ1-6|TRBD1|TRBV7-9
CASSNRDSYSPLHF
TGTGCCAGCAGCAACCGGGACAGTTATTCACCCCTCCACTTT
>few|TRBJ2-7|NA|TRBV10-3
CAISWDGSSYEQYF
TGTGCCATCAGTTGGGACGGCAGCTCCTACGAGCAGTACTTC
>many|TRBJ2-7|NA|TRBV5-1
CASSLATVSYEQYF
TGCGCCAGCAGCCTTGCAACAGTGTCCTACGAGCAGTACTTC
>many|TRBJ1-1|NA|TRBV29-1
CSVPRDTPNTEAFF
TGCAGCGTTCCTCGGGACACACCAAACACTGAAGCTTTCTTT
>many|TRBJ1-1|NA|TRBV12-3/TRBV12-4
CASRPVGVPNTEAFF
TGTGCCAGCAGACCCGTAGGGGTTCCAAACACTGAAGCTTTCTTT
>few|TRBJ2-1|NA|TRBV7-2
CASSPGPQQASYNEQFF
TGTGCCAGCAGCCCCGGACCCCAACAGGCCTCCTACAATGAGCAGTTCTTC
>many|TRBJ2-5|NA|TRBV6-5
CASSAQGAGETQYF
TGTGCCAGCAGCGCACAGGGCGCGGGGGAGACCCAGTACTTC
>many|TRBJ1-3|NA|TRBV3-1
CASSQDLPPSGNTIYF
TGTGCCAGCAGCCAAGATCTGCCACCCTCTGGAAACACCATATATTTT
>many|TRBJ2-1|NA|TRBV7-2
CASSRGGRSSYNEQFF
TGTGCCAGCAGCCGAGGTGGGCGCAGCTCCTACAATGAGCAGTTCTTC
>many|TRBJ2-1|TRBD2|TRBV18
CASSPGLAWIGNEQFF
TGTGCCAGCTCACCAGGACTAGCCTGGATCGGCAATGAGCAGTTCTTC
>NA|TRBJ1-2|NA|TRBV4-1
CASSQVGRKREGRGYTF
TGCGCCAGCAGCCAAGTCGGGAGAAAACGAGAGGGGCGAGGCTACACCTTC
>NA|TRBJ2-5|NA|TRBV27
CTSSLSPPRRTQETQYF
TGCACCAGCAGTCTCTCCCCCCCCCGGCGGACGCAAGAGACCCAGTACTTC
>few|TRBJ1-6|TRBD1|TRBV19
CASSQGGTGALSPLHF
TGTGCCAGTAGCCAAGGAGGGACAGGGGCCCTCTCACCCCTCCACTTT
>NA|TRBJ2-7|NA|TRBV20-1
CSARDRGAGAYEQYF
TGCAGTGCTAGAGATCGAGGGGCGGGCGCCTACGAGCAGTACTTC
>NA|TRBJ1-2|TRBD1|TRBV7-9
CASSLIGGHYGYTF
TGTGCCAGCAGCTTGATAGGGGGCCACTATGGCTACACCTTC